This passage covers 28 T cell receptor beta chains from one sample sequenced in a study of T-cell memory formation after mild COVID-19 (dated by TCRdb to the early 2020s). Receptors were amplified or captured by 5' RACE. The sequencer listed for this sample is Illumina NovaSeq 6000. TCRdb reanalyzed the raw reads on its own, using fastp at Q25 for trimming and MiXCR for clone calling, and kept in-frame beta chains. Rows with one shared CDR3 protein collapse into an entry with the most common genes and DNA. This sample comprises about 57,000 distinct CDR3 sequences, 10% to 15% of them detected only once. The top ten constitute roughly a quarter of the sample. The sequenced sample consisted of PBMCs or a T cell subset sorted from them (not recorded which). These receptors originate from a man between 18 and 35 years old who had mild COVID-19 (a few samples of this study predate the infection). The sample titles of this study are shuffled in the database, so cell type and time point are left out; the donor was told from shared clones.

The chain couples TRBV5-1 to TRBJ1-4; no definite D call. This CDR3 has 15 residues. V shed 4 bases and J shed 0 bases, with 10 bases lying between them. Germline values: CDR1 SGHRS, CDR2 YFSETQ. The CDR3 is CASSDPGATNEKLFF. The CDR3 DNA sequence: TGCGCCAGCAGCGACCCGGGTGCAACTAATGAAAAACTGTTTTTT.

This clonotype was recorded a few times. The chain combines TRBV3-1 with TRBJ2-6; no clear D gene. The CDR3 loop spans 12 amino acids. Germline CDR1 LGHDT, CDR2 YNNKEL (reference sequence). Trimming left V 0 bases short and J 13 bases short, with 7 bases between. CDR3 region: CASSQDLGVLTF. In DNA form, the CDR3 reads TGTGCCAGCAGCCAAGATCTAGGGGTCCTGACTTTC.

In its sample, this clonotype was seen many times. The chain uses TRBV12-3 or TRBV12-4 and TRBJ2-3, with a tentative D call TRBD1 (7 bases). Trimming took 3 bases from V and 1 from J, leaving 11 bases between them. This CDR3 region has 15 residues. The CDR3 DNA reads TGTGCCAGCAGTTTGGGCAGGGGGGGCACAGATACGCAGTATTTT. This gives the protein CASSLGRGGTDTQYF.

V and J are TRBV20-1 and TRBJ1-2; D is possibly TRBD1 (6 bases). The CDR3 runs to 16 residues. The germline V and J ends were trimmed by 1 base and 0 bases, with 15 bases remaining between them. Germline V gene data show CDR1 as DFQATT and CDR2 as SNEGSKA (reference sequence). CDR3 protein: CSARGAGDASNYGYTF. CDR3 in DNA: TGCAGTGCTAGAGGGGCAGGGGACGCCTCTAACTATGGCTACACCTTC.

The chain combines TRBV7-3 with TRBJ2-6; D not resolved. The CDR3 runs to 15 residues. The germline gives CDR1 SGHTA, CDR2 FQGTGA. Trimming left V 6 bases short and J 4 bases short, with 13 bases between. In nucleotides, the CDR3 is TGTGCCAGCAGACCAAACAGTGCCGGGGCCAACGTCCTGACTTTC. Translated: CASRPNSAGANVLTF.

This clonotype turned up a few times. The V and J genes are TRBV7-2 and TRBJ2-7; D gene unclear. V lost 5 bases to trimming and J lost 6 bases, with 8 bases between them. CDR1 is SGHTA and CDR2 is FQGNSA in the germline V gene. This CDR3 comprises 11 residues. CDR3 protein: CASSLLVEQYF. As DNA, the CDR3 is TGTGCCAGCAGCCTCCTAGTCGAGCAGTACTTC. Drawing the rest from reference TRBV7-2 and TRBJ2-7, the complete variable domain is GAGVSQSPSNKVTEKGKDVELRCDPISGHTALYWYRQSLGQGLEFLIYFQGNSAPDKSGLPSDRFSAERTGGSVSTLTIQRTQQEDSAVYLCASSLLVEQYFGPGTRLTVT.

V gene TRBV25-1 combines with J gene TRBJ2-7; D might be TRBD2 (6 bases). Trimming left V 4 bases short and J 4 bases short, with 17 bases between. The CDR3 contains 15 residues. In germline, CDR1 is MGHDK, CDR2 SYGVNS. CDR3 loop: CASSAGEAGRYEQYF. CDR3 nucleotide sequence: TGTGCCAGCAGTGCCGGGGAGGCGGGTAGGTACGAGCAGTACTTC.

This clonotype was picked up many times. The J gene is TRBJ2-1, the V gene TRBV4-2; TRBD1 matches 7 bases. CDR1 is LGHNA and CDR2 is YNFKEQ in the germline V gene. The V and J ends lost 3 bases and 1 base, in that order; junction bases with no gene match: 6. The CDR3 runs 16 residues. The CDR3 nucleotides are TGTGCCAGCAGCCAGGGAACAGGGGCGTCCTACAATGAGCAGTTCTTC. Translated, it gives CASSQGTGASYNEQFF.

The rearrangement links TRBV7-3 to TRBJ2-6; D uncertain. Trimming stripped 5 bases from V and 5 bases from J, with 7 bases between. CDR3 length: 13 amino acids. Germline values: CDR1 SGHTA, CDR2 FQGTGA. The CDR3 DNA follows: TGTGCCAGCAGCCCAGACAGGGCCAACGTCCTGACTTTC. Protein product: CASSPDRANVLTF. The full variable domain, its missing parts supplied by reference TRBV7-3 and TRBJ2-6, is GAGVSQTPSNKVTEKGKYVELRCDPISGHTALYWYRQSLGQGPEFLIYFQGTGAADDSGLPNDRFFAVRPEGSVSTLKIQRTERGDSAVYLCASSPDRANVLTFGAGSRLTVL.

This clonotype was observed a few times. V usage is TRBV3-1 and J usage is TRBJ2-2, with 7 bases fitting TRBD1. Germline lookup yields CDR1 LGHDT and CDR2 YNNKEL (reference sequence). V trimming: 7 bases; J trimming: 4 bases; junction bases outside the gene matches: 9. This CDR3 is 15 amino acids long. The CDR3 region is CASTRTGTATGELFF. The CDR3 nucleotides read TGTGCCAGCACCCGGACAGGCACTGCCACCGGGGAGCTGTTTTTT.

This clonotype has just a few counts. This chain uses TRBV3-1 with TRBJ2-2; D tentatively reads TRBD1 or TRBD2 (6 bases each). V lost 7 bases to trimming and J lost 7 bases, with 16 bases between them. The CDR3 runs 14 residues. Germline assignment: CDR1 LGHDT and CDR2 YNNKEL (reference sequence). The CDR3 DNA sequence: TGTGCCAGCAACTCCTGGGGGGCGAACGGGGAGCTGTTTTTT. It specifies CASNSWGANGELFF.

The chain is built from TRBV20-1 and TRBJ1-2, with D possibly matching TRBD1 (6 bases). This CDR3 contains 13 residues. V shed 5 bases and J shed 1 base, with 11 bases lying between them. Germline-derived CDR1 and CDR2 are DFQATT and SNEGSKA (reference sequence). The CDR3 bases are TGCAGTGCTCCCGGACAGAGTAACTATGGCTACACCTTC. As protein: CSAPGQSNYGYTF.

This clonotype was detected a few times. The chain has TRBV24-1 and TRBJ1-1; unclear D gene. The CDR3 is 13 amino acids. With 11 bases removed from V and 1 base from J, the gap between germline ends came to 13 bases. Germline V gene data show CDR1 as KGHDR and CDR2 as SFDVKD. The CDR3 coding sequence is TGTGCCATCCCTAGGGCGTGGAACACTGAAGCTTTCTTT. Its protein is CAIPRAWNTEAFF.

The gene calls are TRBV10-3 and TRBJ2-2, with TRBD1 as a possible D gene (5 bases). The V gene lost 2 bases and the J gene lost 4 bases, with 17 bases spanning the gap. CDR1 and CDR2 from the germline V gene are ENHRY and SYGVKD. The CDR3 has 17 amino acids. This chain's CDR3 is CAISERATRQGTGELFF. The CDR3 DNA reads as TGTGCCATCAGTGAGCGGGCCACGAGGCAGGGCACCGGGGAGCTGTTTTTT.

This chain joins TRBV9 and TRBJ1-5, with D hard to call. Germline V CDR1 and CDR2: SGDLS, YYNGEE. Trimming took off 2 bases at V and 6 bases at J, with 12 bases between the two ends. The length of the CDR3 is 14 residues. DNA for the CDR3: TGTGCCAGCAGCGTTGGGTGGGAGGGTCAGCCCCAGCATTTT. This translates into CASSVGWEGQPQHF.

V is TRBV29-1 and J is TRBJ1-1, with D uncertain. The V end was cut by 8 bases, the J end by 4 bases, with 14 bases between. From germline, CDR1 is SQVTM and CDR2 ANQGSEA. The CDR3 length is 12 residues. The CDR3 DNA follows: TGCAGCTATCGGACGCTGCTCACTGAAGCTTTCTTT. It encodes CSYRTLLTEAFF.

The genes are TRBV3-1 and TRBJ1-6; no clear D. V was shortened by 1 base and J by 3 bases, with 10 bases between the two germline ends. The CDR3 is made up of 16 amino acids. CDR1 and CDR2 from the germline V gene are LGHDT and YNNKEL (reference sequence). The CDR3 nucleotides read TGTGCCAGCAGCCAAGGGGCCGCCCTCTATAATTCACCCCTCCACTTT. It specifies CASSQGAALYNSPLHF.

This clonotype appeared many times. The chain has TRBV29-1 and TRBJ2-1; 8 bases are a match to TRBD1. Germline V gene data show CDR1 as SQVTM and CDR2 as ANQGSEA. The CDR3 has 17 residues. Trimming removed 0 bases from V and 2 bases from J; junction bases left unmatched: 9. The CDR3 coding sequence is TGCAGCGTTGAAGAACCCCTGGACAGGGCGACCTACAATGAGCAGTTCTTC. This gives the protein CSVEEPLDRATYNEQFF.

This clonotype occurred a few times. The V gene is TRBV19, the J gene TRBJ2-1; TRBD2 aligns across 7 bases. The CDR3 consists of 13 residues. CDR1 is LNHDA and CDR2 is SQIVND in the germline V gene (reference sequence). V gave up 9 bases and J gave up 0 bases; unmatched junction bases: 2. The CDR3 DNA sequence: TGTGCCAGCGGGGGGTACTCCTACAATGAGCAGTTCTTC. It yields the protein CASGGYSYNEQFF.

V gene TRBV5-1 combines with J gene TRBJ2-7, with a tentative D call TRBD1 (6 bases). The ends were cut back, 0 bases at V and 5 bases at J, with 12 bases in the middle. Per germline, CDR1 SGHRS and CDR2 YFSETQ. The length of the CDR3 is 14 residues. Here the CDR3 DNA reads TGCGCCAGCAGCTTGGGTCAGGGGCTAAACGAGCAGTACTTC. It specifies CASSLGQGLNEQYF.

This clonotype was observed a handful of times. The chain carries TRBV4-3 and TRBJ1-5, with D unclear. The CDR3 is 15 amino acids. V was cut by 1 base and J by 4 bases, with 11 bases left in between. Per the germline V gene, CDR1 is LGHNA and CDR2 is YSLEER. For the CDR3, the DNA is TGCGCCAGCAGCCAAGGCGAAGGGCGTAATCAGCCCCAGCATTTT. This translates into CASSQGEGRNQPQHF.

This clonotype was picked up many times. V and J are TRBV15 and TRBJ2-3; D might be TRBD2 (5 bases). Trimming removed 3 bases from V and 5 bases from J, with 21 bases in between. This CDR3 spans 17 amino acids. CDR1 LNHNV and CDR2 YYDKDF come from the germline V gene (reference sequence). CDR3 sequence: CATSSVDVAAGLDTQYF. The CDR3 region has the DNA TGTGCCACCAGCAGTGTAGATGTTGCGGCCGGACTAGATACGCAGTATTTT.

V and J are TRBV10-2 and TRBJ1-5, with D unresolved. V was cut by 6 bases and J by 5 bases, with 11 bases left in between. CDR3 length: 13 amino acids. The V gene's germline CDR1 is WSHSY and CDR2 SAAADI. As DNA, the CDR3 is TGCGCCAGCAGCCCCGAGAGGGATCAGCCCCAGCATTTT. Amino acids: CASSPERDQPQHF.

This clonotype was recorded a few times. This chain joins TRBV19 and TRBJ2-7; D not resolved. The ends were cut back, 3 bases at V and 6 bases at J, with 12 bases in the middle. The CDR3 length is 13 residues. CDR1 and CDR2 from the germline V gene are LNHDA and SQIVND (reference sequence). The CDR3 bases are TGTGCCAGTAGTATCGGCCTCGGAGCCGAGCAGTACGTC. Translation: CASSIGLGAEQYV.

The CDR3 sequence: CASSIPLTGPNTEAFF. The CDR3 DNA reads TGTGCCAGCAGCATTCCGCTAACGGGACCGAACACTGAAGCTTTCTTT. V and J are TRBV21-1 and TRBJ1-1. TRBV21-1 is a listed pseudogene. The CDR3 extends over 16 amino acids.

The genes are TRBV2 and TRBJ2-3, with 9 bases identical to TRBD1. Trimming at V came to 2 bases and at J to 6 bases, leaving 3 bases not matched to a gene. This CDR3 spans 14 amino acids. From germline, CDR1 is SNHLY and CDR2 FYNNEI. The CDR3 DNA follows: TGTGCCAGCAGTGAAACAGGGGGCGTCGATACGCAGTATTTT. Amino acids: CASSETGGVDTQYF.

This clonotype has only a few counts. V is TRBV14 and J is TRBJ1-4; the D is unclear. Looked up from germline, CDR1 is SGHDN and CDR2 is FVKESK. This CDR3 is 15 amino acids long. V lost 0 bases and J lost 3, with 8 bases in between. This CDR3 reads CASSQEWASNEKLFF. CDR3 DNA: TGTGCCAGCAGCCAAGAATGGGCTTCTAATGAAAAACTGTTTTTT.

The CDR3 nucleotides are TGTGCCAGCAGCGTAGAGGGACACTTGACGGGGGGCTACACCTTC. Its protein is CASSVEGHLTGGYTF. The chain links TRBV9 to TRBJ1-2; possibly TRBD1 for D (6 bases). The CDR3 loop spans 15 amino acids. V lost 0 bases, J lost 8 bases, and 17 bases lay in between. The germline V gene has CDR1 SGDLS and CDR2 YYNGEE.